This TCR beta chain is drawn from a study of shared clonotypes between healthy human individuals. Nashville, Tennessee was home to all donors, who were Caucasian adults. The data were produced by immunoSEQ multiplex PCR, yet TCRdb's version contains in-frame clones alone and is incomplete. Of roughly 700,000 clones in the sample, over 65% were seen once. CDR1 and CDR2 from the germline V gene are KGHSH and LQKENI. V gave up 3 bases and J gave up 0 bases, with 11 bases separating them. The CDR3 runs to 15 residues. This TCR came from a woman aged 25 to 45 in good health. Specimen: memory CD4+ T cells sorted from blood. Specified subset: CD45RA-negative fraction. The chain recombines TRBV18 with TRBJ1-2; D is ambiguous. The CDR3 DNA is TGTGCCAGCTCACCTACTATCCCGCCTAACTATGGCTACACCTTC. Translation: CASSPTIPPNYGYTF. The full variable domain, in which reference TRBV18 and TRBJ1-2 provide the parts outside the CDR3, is NAGVMQNPRHLVRRRGQEARLRCSPMKGHSHVYWYRQLPEEGLKFMVYLQKENIIDESGMPKERFSAEFPKEGPSILRIQQVVRGDSAAYFCASSPTIPPNYGYTFGSGTRLTVV.